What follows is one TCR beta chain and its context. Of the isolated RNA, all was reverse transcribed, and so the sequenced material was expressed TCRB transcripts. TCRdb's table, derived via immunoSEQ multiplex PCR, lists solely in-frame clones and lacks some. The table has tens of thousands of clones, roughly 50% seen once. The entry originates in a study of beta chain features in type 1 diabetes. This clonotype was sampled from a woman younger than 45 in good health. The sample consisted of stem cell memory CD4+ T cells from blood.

CDR3 protein: CASSVTSGGVEQYF. The DNA for the CDR3 is TGTGCCAGCAGCGTCACTAGCGGGGGTGTGGAGCAGTACTTC. The rearrangement uses TRBV9 and TRBJ2-7; TRBD2 aligns across 11 bases. This CDR3 is 14 amino acids long. Germline-derived CDR1 and CDR2 are SGDLS and YYNGEE. Trimming cost V 2 bases and J 7 bases; bases outside gene matches: 5.